This passage covers 29 T cell receptor beta chains from one sample sequenced in a study of identical twins. TCRdb recomputed calls from the 5' RACE reads with MiXCR, one row per CDR3 protein. The sample consists of around 220,000 distinct CDR3 sequences, 10% of them appearing once. The specimen sequenced was memory T cells sorted from blood. Source of these receptors: a man aged 50-60 years in good health.

This chain joins TRBV19 and TRBJ2-5; D not resolved. Trimming cost V 3 bases and J 7 bases, with 15 bases left between them. This CDR3 spans 14 amino acids. Germline V gene lookup returns CDR1 LNHDA and CDR2 SQIVND (reference sequence). This CDR3 is CASSIPGPSGTQYF. Here the CDR3 DNA reads TGTGCCAGTAGTATCCCGGGCCCATCGGGGACCCAGTACTTC.

At least ten counts were recorded for this clonotype. The chain links TRBV5-1 to TRBJ1-2; the D gene is possibly TRBD1 (6 bases). The CDR3 has 13 amino acids. Germline V gene data show CDR1 as SGHRS and CDR2 as YFSETQ. Trimming removed 5 bases at V and 7 bases at J, with 15 bases between. The CDR3 sequence: CASSPRGPGGYTF. The CDR3 DNA is TGCGCCAGCAGTCCTCGGGGGCCGGGTGGCTACACCTTC.

This clonotype was seen a few times. V usage is TRBV5-1 and J usage is TRBJ1-1; weak D call: TRBD1 (6 bases). The ends were cut back, 4 bases at V and 5 bases at J, with 15 bases in the middle. The CDR3 consists of 14 residues. Germline V lookup: CDR1 SGHRS, CDR2 YFSETQ. CDR3 sequence (DNA): TGCGCCAGCAGCACCGCTAACAGGGAAACTGAAGCTTTCTTT. This codes for CASSTANRETEAFF.

About this clonotype itself: A much larger clone differs by one base, so this may be a read error. The chain links TRBV3-1 to TRBJ1-2; 10 nucleotides agree with TRBD1. From germline, CDR1 is LGHDT and CDR2 YNNKEL (reference sequence). Trimming at V came to 4 bases and at J to 2 bases, leaving 7 bases not matched to a gene. The CDR3 spans 16 residues. The CDR3 sequence is CASSPTGTGDNYGYTF. The CDR3 bases are TGTGCCAGCAGCCCAACCGGGACAGGGGACAACTATGGCTACACCTTC.

For this clonotype: The junction does not match germline at one end; this may be a read error. This chain links TRBV10-3 with TRBJ2-7; TRBD1 matches at 9 bases. This CDR3 spans 15 amino acids. The germline V gene encodes CDR1 ENHRY and CDR2 SYGVKD. CDR3 protein: CAISAPGTGQNELYF. The CDR3 DNA is TGTGCCATCAGTGCCCCCGGGACAGGGCAAAACGAGCTGTACTTC.

This clonotype was detected ten times or more. The J gene is TRBJ2-1, the V gene TRBV20-1, with D perhaps TRBD2 (6 bases). This CDR3 is 13 amino acids long. Trimming cost V 6 bases and J 6 bases, with 15 bases left between them. The germline gives CDR1 DFQATT, CDR2 SNEGSKA (reference sequence). CDR3 bases: TGCAGTGCGCCGGGACTTCGAGGCAATGAGCAGTTCTTC. Residues: CSAPGLRGNEQFF.

This clonotype has at least ten counts. The rearrangement uses TRBV5-1 and TRBJ2-3; no firm D call. This CDR3 is 15 amino acids long. V lost 0 bases, J lost 2 bases, and 10 bases lay in between. Looked up from germline, CDR1 is SGHRS and CDR2 is YFSETQ. CDR3 region: CASSLGHPDTDTQYF. The CDR3, as DNA: TGCGCCAGCAGCTTGGGGCACCCCGACACAGATACGCAGTATTTT.

The CDR3 loop reads CRGLAGPYEQYF. Here the CDR3 DNA reads TGCAGGGGACTAGCGGGACCCTACGAGCAGTACTTC. The chain carries TRBV20-1 and TRBJ2-7; the match to TRBD2 covers 13 bases. The length of the CDR3 is 12 residues. Germline V gene data show CDR1 as DFQATT and CDR2 as SNEGSKA (reference sequence).

Ten or more counts support this clonotype. The chain couples TRBV20-1 to TRBJ1-1; 7 bases agree with TRBD1. The V and J ends lost 3 bases and 3 bases, in that order; junction bases with no gene match: 4. The germline V gene encodes CDR1 DFQATT and CDR2 SNEGSKA (reference sequence). The CDR3 length is 13 residues. The DNA for the CDR3 is TGCAGTGCTAGTAGGGGGCTTTACACTGAAGCTTTCTTT. Translating gives CSASRGLYTEAFF.

The V and J genes are TRBV7-2 and TRBJ2-7; D is tentatively TRBD1 or TRBD2 (5 bases each). This CDR3 comprises 13 residues. The germline V gene encodes CDR1 SGHTA and CDR2 FQGNSA. Trimming left V 7 bases short and J 3 bases short, with 13 bases between. CDR3 sequence reads: CASNRDVYYEQYF. The CDR3 DNA follows: TGTGCCAGCAATCGGGACGTCTACTACGAGCAGTACTTC.

This clonotype was picked up a small number of times. V gene TRBV11-1 combines with J gene TRBJ2-2; D remains ambiguous. The V end was cut by 1 base, the J end by 0 bases, with 12 bases between. Germline CDR1 reads SGHAT; CDR2 reads FQDESV (reference sequence). The CDR3 covers 17 residues. The CDR3 here is CASSLGTWSPNTGELFF. The CDR3 DNA reads as TGTGCCAGCAGCTTAGGCACCTGGTCCCCGAACACCGGGGAGCTGTTTTTT.

V gene TRBV5-1 combines with J gene TRBJ2-3; 12 nucleotides agree with TRBD2. The CDR3 runs 18 residues. CDR1 is SGHRS and CDR2 is YFSETQ in the germline V gene. The V and J ends lost 4 bases and 5 bases, in that order; junction bases with no gene match: 14. The CDR3 DNA follows: TGCGCCAGCAGCCTAGCGGATCTAGCGGGAGGGCCGGGAGATACGCAGTATTTT. It encodes CASSLADLAGGPGDTQYF.

This clonotype was seen more than once but under ten times. J is TRBJ2-2 and V is TRBV20-1; D unresolved. Germline CDR1 DFQATT, CDR2 SNEGSKA (reference sequence). Trimming shortened V by 3 bases and J by 6 bases, and 11 bases separated the two germline ends. This CDR3 comprises 13 residues. The CDR3 is CSASGRVSGELFF. The DNA for the CDR3 is TGCAGTGCTAGCGGACGAGTATCCGGGGAGCTGTTTTTT.

The chain carries TRBV4-1 and TRBJ1-2; TRBD1 agrees at 7 bases. The germline gives CDR1 MGHRA, CDR2 YSYEKL. The V and J ends lost 2 bases and 8 bases, in that order; junction bases with no gene match: 23. CDR3 length equals 19 residues. The DNA of the CDR3 is TGCGCCAGCAGCCAACAACCGGCTCGGGACAGTGCTAGGTTATGGGGCTACACCTTC. It is translated as CASSQQPARDSARLWGYTF.

This clonotype was counted between two and nine times. J is TRBJ2-5 and V is TRBV10-3; the match to TRBD1 covers 8 bases. V gave up 6 bases and J gave up 5 bases; unmatched junction bases: 11. This CDR3 comprises 15 residues. Germline V lookup: CDR1 ENHRY, CDR2 SYGVKD. CDR3 coding DNA: TGTGCCATCAGCCCACGACAGGGGTGGGAGGAGACCCAGTACTTC. It encodes CAISPRQGWEETQYF.

This clonotype showed up many times. This chain connects TRBV18 to TRBJ2-7; D is tentatively TRBD1 or TRBD2 (5 bases each). Trimming removed 1 base at V and 2 bases at J, with 12 bases between. The CDR3 contains 15 residues. CDR1 KGHSH and CDR2 LQKENI come from the germline V gene. CDR3 region: CASSPLVGGPYEQYF. CDR3 in DNA: TGTGCCAGCTCACCACTCGTTGGGGGACCCTACGAGCAGTACTTC.

The chain recombines TRBV7-7 with TRBJ2-3; D is unresolved. Trimming pared 5 bases from V and 0 bases from J, leaving 12 bases between. Germline V lookup: CDR1 SSHAT, CDR2 FNYEAQ (reference sequence). CDR3 size: 15 residues. The chain's CDR3 is CASSPETLSTDTQYF. The CDR3 DNA sequence: TGTGCCAGCAGCCCCGAGACATTAAGCACAGATACGCAGTATTTT. Full variable domain (missing parts from reference TRBV7-7 and TRBJ2-3): GAGVSQSPRYKVTKRGQDVTLRCDPISSHATLYWYQQALGQGPEFLTYFNYEAQPDKSGLPSDRFSAERPEGSISTLTIQRTEQRDSAMYRCASSPETLSTDTQYFGPGTRLTVL.

This clonotype was observed a handful of times. The chain is built from TRBV12-3 or TRBV12-4 and TRBJ2-7; 9 nucleotides align to TRBD1. V trimming: 1 base; J trimming: 2 bases; junction bases outside the gene matches: 9. CDR3 length: 17 residues. The CDR3: CASSLGWGDRVTYEQYF. The CDR3 DNA sequence: TGTGCCAGCAGTTTAGGATGGGGGGACAGGGTTACCTACGAGCAGTACTTC.

This clonotype was counted a single time. A much more abundant neighbour one base away suggests this may be a read error. Written as DNA, the CDR3 is TGTGCCAGCAGCTTAGAGCAGGGTCCGATGGCCGGGGAGCTGTTTTTT. Amino acid sequence: CASSLEQGPMAGELFF. This chain uses TRBV7-6 with TRBJ2-2, with D maybe TRBD1 (5 bases). V lost 1 base and J 6 bases, leaving 15 bases between the germline ends. This CDR3 has 16 amino acids. The germline gives CDR1 SGHVS, CDR2 FNYEAQ.

The table lists this clonotype with many counts. V and J are TRBV24-1 and TRBJ1-1, with D maybe TRBD1 (5 bases). Germline CDR1 is KGHDR and CDR2 is SFDVKD. V was clipped by 2 bases and J by 9 bases, with 18 bases between them. The CDR3 contains 15 residues. The CDR3 DNA follows: TGTGCCACCAGTGATTCCCAGGGTTCGTTCCCTCAAGCTTTCTTT. Residues: CATSDSQGSFPQAFF.

The rearrangement uses TRBV12-3 or TRBV12-4 and TRBJ1-1; tentatively, D is TRBD1 (5 bases). The CDR3 loop spans 13 amino acids. The V end was cut by 3 bases, the J end by 1 base, with 6 bases between. The chain's CDR3 is CASSLGTNTEAFF. CDR3 sequence (DNA): TGTGCCAGCAGTTTGGGGACGAACACTGAAGCTTTCTTT.

This clonotype has a count of ten or more. This chain connects TRBV20-1 to TRBJ1-2, with D maybe TRBD1 (5 bases). This CDR3 is 13 amino acids long. From germline, CDR1 is DFQATT and CDR2 SNEGSKA (reference sequence). Trimming took off 5 bases at V and 7 bases at J, with 17 bases between the two ends. CDR3 in DNA: TGCAGTGCTTATCCGGGACGGCCGGTTGGCTACACCTTC. Translating it yields CSAYPGRPVGYTF.

This clonotype was recorded at least ten times. The genes are TRBV4-3 and TRBJ1-4; D is undetermined. V lost 2 bases and J 3 bases, leaving 13 bases between the germline ends. The CDR3 covers 16 residues. CDR1 LGHNA and CDR2 YSLEER come from the germline V gene. The CDR3 DNA follows: TGCGCCAGCAGCCAATCACTTCCTGGAGCTAATGAAAAACTGTTTTTT. The encoded protein is CASSQSLPGANEKLFF.

This clonotype showed up just once. The chain employs TRBV20-1 and TRBJ2-2, with D possibly matching TRBD1 (6 bases). The CDR3 has 14 amino acids. Per the germline V gene, CDR1 is DFQATT and CDR2 is SNEGSKA (reference sequence). V gave up 4 bases and J gave up 2 bases, with 11 bases separating them. CDR3 residues: CSAIRGDNTGELFF. CDR3 sequence (DNA): TGCAGTGCTATCAGGGGCGACAACACCGGGGAGCTGTTTTTT.

V is TRBV20-1 and J is TRBJ2-2; possibly TRBD2 for D (6 bases). V lost 4 bases and J lost 6, with 15 bases in between. The CDR3 is 14 residues long. CDR1 DFQATT and CDR2 SNEGSKA come from the germline V gene (reference sequence). CDR3 nucleotide sequence: TGCAGTGCTAATCTTATGGGGGGAGCCGGGGAGCTGTTTTTT. Translation gives CSANLMGGAGELFF.

The table lists this clonotype with many counts. V is TRBV20-1 and J is TRBJ2-3; D call uncertain. CDR3 size: 14 residues. Trimming removed 5 bases at V and 5 bases at J, with 17 bases between. CDR1 is DFQATT and CDR2 is SNEGSKA in the germline V gene (reference sequence). CDR3 coding DNA: TGCAGTGCTTCCCAGTTCCTCTCGGGAGATACGCAGTATTTT. As protein: CSASQFLSGDTQYF.

This clonotype was detected ten times or more. This sequence joins TRBV5-6 and TRBJ2-1; TRBD2 matches 7 bases. Losses at the gene ends were 4 bases for V and 4 bases for J; bases not matched to a gene: 17. Germline CDR1 reads SGHDT; CDR2 reads YYEEEE. The CDR3 runs to 18 residues. In DNA, the CDR3 is TGTGCCAGCAGCCGAGGGCTCAGCGGGATTAGTAGGTACAATGAGCAGTTCTTC. This codes for CASSRGLSGISRYNEQFF.

In its sample, this clonotype was seen many times. The J gene is TRBJ2-7, the V gene TRBV28, with D possibly being TRBD1 (6 bases). CDR1 is MDHEN, CDR2 SYDVKM, per germline. The CDR3 spans 12 residues. Trimming left V 7 bases short and J 7 bases short, with 14 bases between. The CDR3 region is CASTSGVREQYF. CDR3 sequence (DNA): TGTGCCAGCACCTCAGGGGTCAGGGAGCAGTACTTC.

This clonotype was detected ten times or more. The gene calls are TRBV3-1 and TRBJ2-7; D possibly corresponds to TRBD2 (6 bases). The CDR3 runs to 15 residues. CDR1 is LGHDT and CDR2 is YNNKEL in the germline V gene (reference sequence). Trimming pared 4 bases from V and 2 bases from J, leaving 15 bases between. The CDR3, as DNA: TGTGCCAGCAGCCGTGGAGGGTATGGGACCTACGAGCAGTACTTC. This sequence encodes CASSRGGYGTYEQYF.